Listed here are 27 T cell receptor beta chains from one sample, sequenced in a study of cytomegalovirus exposure and HLA in healthy donors. PCR employed 60 Vbeta and 13 Jbeta primers. Here immunoSEQ multiplex PCR was the method, and the copy in TCRdb shows in-frame clones only, minus some. The top ten hold 9.5% of the sample, which has around 120,000 clones, less than 80% seen once. Sequenced: PBMCs. These receptors all come from a woman in her thirties or forties in good health and CMV-seropositive.

CDR3 nucleotides: TGTGCCAGCAGCCCGACTAGCGAAACGTACAATGAGCAGTTCTTC. Translated, it gives CASSPTSETYNEQFF. V is TRBV5-4 and J is TRBJ2-1, with TRBD2 identical over 8 bases. CDR1 is SGHNT and CDR2 is YYREEE in the germline V gene (reference sequence). The CDR3 runs 15 residues. V trimming: 4 bases; J trimming: 4 bases; junction bases outside the gene matches: 7.

This chain links TRBV2 with TRBJ2-7; TRBD2 matches 13 bases. Germline loops: CDR1 SNHLY, CDR2 FYNNEI. The CDR3 has 15 amino acids. J gave up 2 bases and V 6 bases, and 4 bases lay outside the gene matches. CDR3 nucleotides: TGTGCCAGCAGAGGACTAGCGGGAGCCGCCTACGAGCAGTACTTC. It yields the protein CASRGLAGAAYEQYF.

The chain has TRBV5-4 and TRBJ2-7; 8 bases agree with TRBD1. V was pared by 2 bases and J by 2 bases, with 3 bases of the junction left unmatched. Per germline, CDR1 SGHNT and CDR2 YYREEE (reference sequence). The CDR3 sequence is 14 residues long. This chain's CDR3 is CASSFGTGPYEQYF. The CDR3 DNA sequence: TGTGCCAGCAGCTTCGGGACAGGCCCCTACGAGCAGTACTTC. Variable domain in full (rest from reference TRBV5-4 and TRBJ2-7): ETGVTQSPTHLIKTRGQQVTLRCSSQSGHNTVSWYQQALGQGPQFIFQYYREEENGRGNFPPRFSGLQFPNYSSELNVNALELDDSALYLCASSFGTGPYEQYFGPGTRLTVT.

The chain couples TRBV14 to TRBJ1-2; TRBD1 might be the D (5 bases). Germline assignment: CDR1 SGHDN and CDR2 FVKESK. Trimming stripped 1 base from V and 4 bases from J, with 13 bases between. This CDR3 is 15 amino acids long. The CDR3 is CASSQGLRDTYGYTF. The CDR3 region has the DNA TGTGCCAGCAGCCAAGGCCTCAGGGATACCTATGGCTACACCTTC.

In DNA, the CDR3 is TGTGCCAGCAGCTTAACACTGGGGCTAGCGAGACCCCGAGACACCGGGGAGCTGTTTTTT. Its protein product is CASSLTLGLARPRDTGELFF. The chain joins TRBV7-3 to TRBJ2-2; tentative D call: TRBD2 (6 bases). CDR3 length equals 20 residues. V lost 0 bases, J lost 3 bases, and 23 bases lay in between. Per germline, CDR1 SGHTA and CDR2 FQGTGA.

A single count supports this clone. The chain recombines TRBV4-2 with TRBJ2-3; TRBD1 matches 8 bases. With 1 base clipped from V and 5 bases from J, the junction kept 8 bases outside the gene matches. CDR3 size: 16 residues. Looked up from germline, CDR1 is LGHNA and CDR2 is YNFKEQ. In nucleotides, the CDR3 is TGTGCCAGCAGCCAAGCAGATAGGACAGGGAAAGATACGCAGTATTTT. Encoded protein: CASSQADRTGKDTQYF.

The chain uses TRBV27 and TRBJ2-3; no clear D. CDR1 and CDR2 from the germline V gene are MNHEY and SMNVEV (reference sequence). With 3 bases removed from V and 3 bases from J, the gap between germline ends came to 10 bases. The length of the CDR3 is 14 residues. The CDR3 is CASSLNRATDTQYF. The DNA of the CDR3 is TGTGCCAGCAGTTTGAACAGAGCTACAGATACGCAGTATTTT.

The chain carries TRBV5-1 and TRBJ2-5; 7 nucleotides match TRBD1. CDR1 is SGHRS and CDR2 is YFSETQ in the germline V gene. V shed 3 bases, J shed 7 bases, and the junction held 12 bases outside the gene matches. The CDR3 has 15 amino acids. In DNA, the CDR3 is TGCGCCAGCAGCTCGACAGGGAGTTTATCGGGGACCCAGTACTTC. Translated: CASSSTGSLSGTQYF.

This chain joins TRBV11-1 and TRBJ2-4; 8 bases are shared with TRBD1. Per germline, CDR1 SGHAT and CDR2 FQDESV (reference sequence). With V trimmed by 2 bases and J by 2 bases, 5 bases remained unmatched. The CDR3 has 16 amino acids. The CDR3 DNA sequence: TGTGCCAGCAGCTTACAGGGGGCTATTACCAAAAACATTCAGTACTTC. Translation: CASSLQGAITKNIQYF. The full variable domain, with the rest looked up from reference TRBV11-1 and TRBJ2-4, is EAEVAQSPRYKITEKSQAVAFWCDPISGHATLYWYRQILGQGPELLVQFQDESVVDDSQLPKDRFSAERLKGVDSTLKIQPAELGDSAMYLCASSLQGAITKNIQYFGAGTRLSVL.

The chain joins TRBV6-5 to TRBJ2-7; 15 bases line up with TRBD2. Germline V CDR1 and CDR2: MNHEY, SVGAGI. The CDR3 sequence is 16 residues long. The ends lost 4 bases at V and 5 bases at J; junction bases unmatched: 6. This chain's CDR3 is CASSSRTSGRADEQYF. CDR3 in DNA: TGTGCCAGCAGTTCAAGGACTAGCGGGAGGGCCGACGAGCAGTACTTC.

This chain uses TRBV6-1 with TRBJ1-1; 8 bases map to TRBD1. Germline CDR1 is MNHNS and CDR2 is SASEGT. V was clipped by 5 bases and J by 6 bases; unmatched bases: 5. The length of the CDR3 is 13 residues. CDR3 in DNA: TGTGCCAGCAGTCGGAGACAGGGGCCTGAAGCTTTCTTT. This codes for CASSRRQGPEAFF.

The V call is TRBV2, the J call TRBJ2-6; the D is unclear. The CDR3 is made up of 15 amino acids. Looked up from germline, CDR1 is SNHLY and CDR2 is FYNNEI. V was shortened by 2 bases and J by 3 bases, with 8 bases between the two germline ends. The DNA for the CDR3 is TGTGCCAGCAGTGAACGGAGTTTTGGGGCCAACGTCCTGACTTTC. The encoded protein is CASSERSFGANVLTF.

The V and J genes are TRBV15 and TRBJ2-7, with 7 positions matching TRBD1. Germline V CDR1 and CDR2: LNHNV, YYDKDF (reference sequence). V gave up 2 bases and J gave up 3 bases; unmatched junction bases: 7. The CDR3 sequence is 15 residues long. The CDR3 bases are TGTGCCACCAGCAGACCGGGACAGTTGATCTACGAGCAGTACTTC. Protein sequence: CATSRPGQLIYEQYF. Filled out from reference TRBV15 and TRBJ2-7, the complete variable domain reads DAMVIQNPRYQVTQFGKPVTLSCSQTLNHNVMYWYQQKSSQAPKLLFHYYDKDFNNEADTPDNFQSRRPNTSFCFLDIRSPGLGDTAMYLCATSRPGQLIYEQYFGPGTRLTVT.

The chain employs TRBV11-2 and TRBJ2-7; possible D gene TRBD1, 6 bases. Germline CDR1 and CDR2: SGHAT and FQNNGV. The CDR3 extends over 14 amino acids. V lost 1 base, J lost 11 bases, and 18 bases lay in between. The CDR3 DNA reads as TGTGCCAGCAGCTTAGGAGGGACACCCGAGCTGGAGTACTTC. This codes for CASSLGGTPELEYF.

This chain uses TRBV5-4 with TRBJ2-5, with D possibly TRBD2 on 5 matching bases. V lost 0 bases, J lost 5 bases, and 8 bases lay in between. Germline CDR1 and CDR2: SGHNT and YYREEE (reference sequence). This CDR3 is built from 13 residues. CDR3 protein: CASSLGPGETQYF. The CDR3 nucleotides are TGTGCCAGCAGCTTGGGGCCGGGGGAGACCCAGTACTTC.

CDR3: CASSLQGTAGYTF. As DNA, the CDR3 is TGTGCCAGCAGCTTACAGGGAACCGCTGGCTACACCTTC. This chain uses TRBV5-8 with TRBJ1-2; TRBD1 might be the D (6 bases). Germline V gene sequence: CDR1 SGHTS, CDR2 YDEGEE. The CDR3 extends over 13 amino acids. The V end lost 2 bases, the J end lost 7 bases, and 12 bases lay between the germline ends.

The chain has TRBV6-6 and TRBJ1-1; D is perhaps TRBD1 (5 bases). The CDR3 length is 15 residues. Per the germline V gene, CDR1 is MNHNY and CDR2 is SVGAGI (reference sequence). Deletions cut 6 bases from V and 4 bases from J, with 18 bases between. The CDR3 DNA sequence: TGTGCCAGCAGCCGATCGGGGGGGGAGGGCACTGAAGCTTTCTTT. Protein: CASSRSGGEGTEAFF.

This clone is a singleton in its sample. The chain recombines TRBV28 with TRBJ2-1; 7 positions match TRBD2. With 2 bases clipped from V and 9 bases from J, the junction kept 7 bases outside the gene matches. The CDR3 sequence is 14 residues long. The germline CDR1 and CDR2 sequences are MDHEN and SYDVKM. The CDR3 nucleotides read TGTGCCAGCAGTTTAAATTGGGAGGGCGGTGAGCAGTTCTTC. Its protein product is CASSLNWEGGEQFF.

This clone turned up a few times. The chain couples TRBV7-9 to TRBJ2-4, with 7 bases lining up with TRBD2. Germline values: CDR1 SEHNR, CDR2 FQNEAQ (reference sequence). V lost 1 base and J lost 1; bases outside the gene matches: 4. The CDR3 covers 16 residues. CDR3 nucleotide sequence: TGTGCCAGCAGCTTAGGCGGGAGTGGGGCCAAAAACATTCAGTACTTC. Its translation: CASSLGGSGAKNIQYF.

Only a few counts were recorded for this clone. The rearrangement links TRBV5-1 to TRBJ2-1; maybe TRBD2 (5 bases). CDR1 and CDR2 from the germline V gene are SGHRS and YFSETQ. Trimming removed 1 base at V and 8 bases at J, with 10 bases between. This CDR3 comprises 13 residues. The DNA of the CDR3 is TGCGCCAGCAGCTTGACTAGAACCGATGAGCAGTTCTTC. Translating it yields CASSLTRTDEQFF.

V usage is TRBV7-9 and J usage is TRBJ2-4; 10 nucleotides agree with TRBD1. The CDR3 extends over 15 amino acids. V was pared by 5 bases and J by 7 bases, with 8 bases of the junction left unmatched. Per germline, CDR1 SEHNR and CDR2 FQNEAQ (reference sequence). The CDR3 bases are TGTGCCAGCAGCCTCGGACAGGGGGGGGATAACATTCAGTACTTC. It translates to CASSLGQGGDNIQYF.

This clone occurred a few times. The gene calls are TRBV10-3 and TRBJ1-1, with 11 bases matching TRBD1. Trimming removed 6 bases from V and 4 bases from J; junction bases left unmatched: 4. CDR3 length: 14 residues. CDR1 is ENHRY, CDR2 SYGVKD, per germline. CDR3 in DNA: TGTGCCATCAGCCCGGGACAGGGGGGCACTGAAGCTTTCTTT. The encoded protein is CAISPGQGGTEAFF.

J is TRBJ2-5 and V is TRBV25-1, with 9 bases fitting TRBD2. The V and J ends lost 3 bases and 5 bases, in that order; junction bases with no gene match: 7. Germline CDR1 is MGHDK and CDR2 is SYGVNS. The CDR3 has 15 amino acids. The chain's CDR3 is CASSEVAGGGETQYF. The CDR3 coding sequence is TGTGCCAGCAGTGAGGTGGCGGGAGGGGGGGAGACCCAGTACTTC.

This chain connects TRBV25-1 to TRBJ1-2; no firm D call. V was pared by 0 bases and J by 0 bases, with 11 bases between. CDR1 is MGHDK, CDR2 SYGVNS, per germline. The CDR3 extends over 16 amino acids. The CDR3 sequence: CASSEYETFANYGYTF. In nucleotides, the CDR3 is TGTGCCAGCAGTGAATATGAGACTTTCGCTAACTATGGCTACACCTTC.

The chain links TRBV30 to TRBJ2-7, with D possibly being TRBD1 (6 bases). Germline loops: CDR1 GTSNPN, CDR2 SVGIG (reference sequence). The CDR3 sequence is 15 residues long. Trimming removed 4 bases from V and 2 bases from J, with 18 bases in between. CDR3 sequence: CAWTYTGRITYEQYF. The CDR3, as DNA: TGTGCCTGGACTTACACAGGGCGAATAACCTACGAGCAGTACTTC.

The chain carries TRBV4-3 and TRBJ1-2; TRBD1 might be the D (5 bases). CDR1 and CDR2 (germline): LGHNA, YSLEER. V lost 0 bases and J 4 bases, leaving 12 bases between the germline ends. The CDR3 length is 15 residues. The CDR3 coding sequence is TGCGCCAGCAGCCAAGACAGGGAGGAATCCTATGGCTACACCTTC. This encodes CASSQDREESYGYTF.

The genes are TRBV5-1 and TRBJ1-2, with 7 nucleotides matching TRBD1. Germline CDR1 reads SGHRS; CDR2 reads YFSETQ. The CDR3 totals 16 residues. Trimming took 5 bases from V and 3 from J; bases not matched to a gene: 13. The CDR3 DNA reads TGCGCCAGCAGGCCCCCCTACAGGGGTTCGGACTATGGCTACACCTTC. Protein sequence: CASRPPYRGSDYGYTF.